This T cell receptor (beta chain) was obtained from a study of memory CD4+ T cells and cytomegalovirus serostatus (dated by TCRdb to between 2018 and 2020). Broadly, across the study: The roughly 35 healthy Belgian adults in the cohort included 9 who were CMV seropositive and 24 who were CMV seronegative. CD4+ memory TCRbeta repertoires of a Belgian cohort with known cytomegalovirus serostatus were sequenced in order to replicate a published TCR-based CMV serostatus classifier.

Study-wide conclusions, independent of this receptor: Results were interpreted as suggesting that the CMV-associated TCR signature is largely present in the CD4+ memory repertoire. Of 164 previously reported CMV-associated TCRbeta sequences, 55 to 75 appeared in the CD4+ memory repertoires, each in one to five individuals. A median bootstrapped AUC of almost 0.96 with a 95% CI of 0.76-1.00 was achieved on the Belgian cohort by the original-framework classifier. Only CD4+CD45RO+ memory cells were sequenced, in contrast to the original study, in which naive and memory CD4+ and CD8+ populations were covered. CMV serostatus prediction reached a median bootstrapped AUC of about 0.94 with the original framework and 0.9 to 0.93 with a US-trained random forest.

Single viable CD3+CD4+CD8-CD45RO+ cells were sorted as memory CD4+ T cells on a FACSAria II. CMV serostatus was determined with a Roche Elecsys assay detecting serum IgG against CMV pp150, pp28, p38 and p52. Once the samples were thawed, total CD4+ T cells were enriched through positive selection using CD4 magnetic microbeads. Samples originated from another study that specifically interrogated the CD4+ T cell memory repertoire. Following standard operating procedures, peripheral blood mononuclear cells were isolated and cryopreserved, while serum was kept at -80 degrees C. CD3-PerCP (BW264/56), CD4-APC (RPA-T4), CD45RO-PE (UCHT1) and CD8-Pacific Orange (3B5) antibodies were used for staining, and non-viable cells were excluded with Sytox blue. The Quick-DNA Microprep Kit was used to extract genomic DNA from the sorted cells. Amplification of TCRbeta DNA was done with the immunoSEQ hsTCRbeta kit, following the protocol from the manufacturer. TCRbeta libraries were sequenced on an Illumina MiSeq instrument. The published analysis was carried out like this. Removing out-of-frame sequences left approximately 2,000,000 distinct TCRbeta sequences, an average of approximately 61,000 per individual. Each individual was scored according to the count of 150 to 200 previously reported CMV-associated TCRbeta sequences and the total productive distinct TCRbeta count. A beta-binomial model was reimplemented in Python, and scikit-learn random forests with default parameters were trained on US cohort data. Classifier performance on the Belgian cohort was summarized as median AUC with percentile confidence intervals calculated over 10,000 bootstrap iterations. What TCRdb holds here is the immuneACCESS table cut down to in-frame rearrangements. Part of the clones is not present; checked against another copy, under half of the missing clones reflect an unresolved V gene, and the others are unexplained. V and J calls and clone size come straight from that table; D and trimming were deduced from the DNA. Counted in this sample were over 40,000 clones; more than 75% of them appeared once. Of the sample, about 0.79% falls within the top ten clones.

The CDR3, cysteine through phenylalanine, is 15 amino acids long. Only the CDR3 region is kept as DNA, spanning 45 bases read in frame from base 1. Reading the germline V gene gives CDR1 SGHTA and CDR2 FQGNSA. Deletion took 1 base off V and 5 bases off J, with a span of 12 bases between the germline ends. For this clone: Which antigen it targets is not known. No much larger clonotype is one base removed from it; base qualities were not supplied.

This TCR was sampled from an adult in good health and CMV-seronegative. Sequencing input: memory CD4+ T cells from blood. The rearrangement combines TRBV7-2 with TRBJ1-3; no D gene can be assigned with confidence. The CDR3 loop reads CASSLGRQERNTIYF. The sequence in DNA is TGTGCCAGCAGCTTAGGAAGGCAGGAACGAAACACCATATATTTT.